These 23 T cell receptor beta chains were all obtained from the same sample, sequenced in a study of blood T cell repertoires in COVID-19. This table comes from immunoSEQ multiplex PCR, and its TCRdb copy is limited to in-frame clones, with some not included. The data show 250,000 to 350,000 clones, 70% to 90% seen once. The specimen sequenced was peripheral blood. Receptor source: a man aged 18 to 35 who had recovered from COVID-19.

V gene TRBV2 combines with J gene TRBJ2-7; D gene ambiguous. Germline V CDR1 and CDR2: SNHLY, FYNNEI. The V end lost 7 bases, the J end lost 6 bases, and 7 bases lay between the germline ends. The CDR3 sequence is 10 residues long. This CDR3 reads CASTGAEQYF. The CDR3 coding sequence is TGTGCCAGCACAGGCGCCGAGCAGTACTTC.

J is TRBJ2-3 and V is TRBV18; the D gene is possibly TRBD2 (6 bases). Germline CDR1 reads KGHSH; CDR2 reads LQKENI. This CDR3 has 16 residues. V lost 3 bases and J lost 0, with 13 bases in between. This CDR3 is CASSPKGGYSTDTQYF. DNA for the CDR3: TGTGCCAGCTCACCCAAGGGAGGCTATAGCACAGATACGCAGTATTTT.

The chain recombines TRBV9 with TRBJ2-6; D is uncertain. V was pared by 0 bases and J by 0 bases, with 4 bases between. The CDR3 has 15 amino acids. Germline-derived CDR1 and CDR2 are SGDLS and YYNGEE. CDR3 protein: CASSVEASGANVLTF. The CDR3, as DNA: TGTGCCAGCAGCGTAGAAGCCTCTGGGGCCAACGTCCTGACTTTC.

This chain joins TRBV6-5 and TRBJ2-2; 10 bases are shared with TRBD1. After removal of 6 bases from V and 3 bases from J, the junction contained 1 base not matched to a gene. CDR1 MNHEY and CDR2 SVGAGI come from the germline V gene. The length of the CDR3 is 14 residues. CDR3 protein: CASRTGGDTGELFF. CDR3 DNA sequence: TGTGCCAGCAGGACAGGGGGCGACACCGGGGAGCTGTTTTTT.

This chain connects TRBV30 to TRBJ1-4; unclear D gene. V was pared by 2 bases and J by 5 bases, with 3 bases between. Germline CDR1 and CDR2: GTSNPN and SVGIG (reference sequence). The CDR3 has 11 amino acids. CDR3 sequence (DNA): TGTGCCTGGAGTTCGAATGAAAAACTGTTTTTT. Translating gives CAWSSNEKLFF. Full variable domain (missing parts from reference TRBV30 and TRBJ1-4): SQTIHQWPATLVQPVGSPLSLECTVEGTSNPNLYWYRQAAGRGLQLLFYSVGIGQISSEVPQNLSASRPQDRQFILSSKKLLLSDSGFYLCAWSSNEKLFFGSGTQLSVL.

The gene calls are TRBV10-3 and TRBJ2-3; TRBD2 matches at 11 bases. Germline trimming cut 10 bases from V and 2 bases from J; bases unmatched to any gene: 5. The V gene's germline CDR1 is ENHRY and CDR2 SYGVKD. There are 14 residues in the CDR3. CDR3 DNA: TGTGCCAGCCCACTAGCGGGAGTCACAGATACGCAGTATTTT. Amino acids: CASPLAGVTDTQYF.

This clone was seen once. V and J are TRBV7-9 and TRBJ2-7, with TRBD1 as a possible D gene (5 bases). CDR3 length: 15 residues. Germline V gene lookup returns CDR1 SEHNR and CDR2 FQNEAQ (reference sequence). Trimming removed 1 base from V and 4 bases from J, with 14 bases in between. This CDR3 reads CASSLDQGLVYEQYF. CDR3 in DNA: TGTGCCAGCAGCTTAGACCAGGGATTGGTTTACGAGCAGTACTTC.

This clone was seen only once. This chain uses TRBV2 with TRBJ1-1; perhaps TRBD1 as D (6 bases). CDR3 length: 12 amino acids. CDR1 is SNHLY, CDR2 FYNNEI, per germline. V was cut by 4 bases and J by 8 bases, with 11 bases left in between. The CDR3 is CASSAGTNEAFF. CDR3 nucleotide sequence: TGTGCCAGCAGTGCAGGGACAAACGAAGCTTTCTTT.

The rearrangement links TRBV4-1 to TRBJ2-1; 8 nucleotides line up with TRBD2. With V trimmed by 1 base and J by 2 bases, 4 bases remained unmatched. Germline V gene lookup returns CDR1 MGHRA and CDR2 YSYEKL. The CDR3 sequence is 16 residues long. The CDR3 sequence is CASSQGVAGTYNEQFF. CDR3 nucleotides: TGCGCCAGCAGCCAAGGGGTAGCGGGGACCTACAATGAGCAGTTCTTC.

V and J are TRBV13 and TRBJ2-5; possible D gene TRBD2, 6 bases. V was clipped by 5 bases and J by 5 bases, with 15 bases between them. Germline loops: CDR1 PRHDT, CDR2 FYEKMQ (reference sequence). CDR3 length equals 14 residues. CDR3 region: CASSPVGLRETQYF. CDR3 nucleotide sequence: TGTGCCAGCAGCCCCGTGGGACTTCGGGAGACCCAGTACTTC.

The chain uses TRBV18 and TRBJ1-2; D is perhaps TRBD1 (5 bases). Trimming stripped 2 bases from V and 4 bases from J, with 14 bases between. The CDR3 extends over 15 amino acids. Germline V lookup: CDR1 KGHSH, CDR2 LQKENI. CDR3 amino acids: CASSPGDSFFYGYTF. CDR3 nucleotides: TGTGCCAGCTCACCAGGGGACTCCTTCTTCTATGGCTACACCTTC.

The chain links TRBV18 to TRBJ1-4; 7 nucleotides line up with TRBD1. The CDR3 is 16 residues long. V shed 3 bases, J shed 5 bases, and the junction held 9 bases outside the gene matches. Germline V gives CDR1 KGHSH, CDR2 LQKENI. The CDR3 DNA reads TGTGCCAGCTCACCCCGACAGGGTGATGTCAATGAAAAACTGTTTTTT. Translated: CASSPRQGDVNEKLFF. Using reference TRBV18 and TRBJ1-4 for the parts outside the CDR3, the full variable domain is NAGVMQNPRHLVRRRGQEARLRCSPMKGHSHVYWYRQLPEEGLKFMVYLQKENIIDESGMPKERFSAEFPKEGPSILRIQQVVRGDSAAYFCASSPRQGDVNEKLFFGSGTQLSVL.

This chain links TRBV5-1 with TRBJ1-2; TRBD1 matches at 7 bases. Germline CDR1 reads SGHRS; CDR2 reads YFSETQ. V was pared by 4 bases and J by 7 bases, with 13 bases of the junction left unmatched. This CDR3 spans 15 amino acids. The chain's CDR3 is CASSPDLDRVGGYTF. The CDR3 coding sequence is TGCGCCAGCAGCCCGGACCTAGACAGGGTGGGTGGCTACACCTTC.

V gene TRBV6-5 combines with J gene TRBJ2-5, with a possible D match to TRBD2 (6 bases). Trimming removed 2 bases from V and 3 bases from J, with 10 bases in between. Germline V CDR1 and CDR2: MNHEY, SVGAGI. The CDR3 contains 14 residues. CDR3 sequence: CASSYPGGEETQYF. The CDR3 bases are TGTGCCAGCAGTTACCCTGGAGGGGAAGAGACCCAGTACTTC.

The chain has TRBV25-1 and TRBJ2-5; D unclear. There are 11 residues in the CDR3. Germline loops: CDR1 MGHDK, CDR2 SYGVNS. Trimming pared 7 bases from V and 2 bases from J, leaving 5 bases between. The CDR3 nucleotides read TGTGCCAGCACTCGGCAAGAGACCCAGTACTTC. Protein product: CASTRQETQYF.

This chain links TRBV5-1 with TRBJ1-2, with 7 bases aligning to TRBD1. Germline lookup yields CDR1 SGHRS and CDR2 YFSETQ. The CDR3 has 14 amino acids. V was clipped by 4 bases and J by 8 bases; unmatched bases: 11. The CDR3 spells CASSITGVSWGYTF. The CDR3 DNA reads as TGCGCCAGCAGCATCACAGGGGTTTCATGGGGCTACACCTTC.

The gene calls are TRBV14 and TRBJ1-1, with D maybe TRBD1 (6 bases). The CDR3 is made up of 13 amino acids. CDR1 is SGHDN and CDR2 is FVKESK in the germline V gene. The V gene lost 5 bases and the J gene lost 6 bases, with 13 bases spanning the gap. CDR3 bases: TGTGCCAGCAGCTTCAACAGGGCTCCTGAAGCTTTCTTT. Translation gives CASSFNRAPEAFF.

The genes are TRBV7-2 and TRBJ2-5; 9 bases map to TRBD1. Per germline, CDR1 SGHTA and CDR2 FQGNSA. This CDR3 contains 15 residues. The junction had 9 bases not matched to a gene; V was cut back by 5 bases and J by 5 bases. DNA of the CDR3: TGTGCCAGCAGCCCACGACAGGGGGTAGTGGAGACCCAGTACTTC. It translates to CASSPRQGVVETQYF.

This rearrangement joins TRBV11-2 to TRBJ2-3; 14 bases are a match to TRBD2. Losses at the gene ends were 4 bases for V and 4 bases for J; bases not matched to a gene: 1. The CDR3 contains 15 residues. CDR1 and CDR2 from the germline V gene are SGHAT and FQNNGV. The CDR3 DNA is TGTGCCAGCAGCTCGACTAGCGGGAGGGCAGATACGCAGTATTTT. This gives the protein CASSSTSGRADTQYF. The full variable domain, its missing parts supplied by reference TRBV11-2 and TRBJ2-3, is EAGVAQSPRYKIIEKRQSVAFWCNPISGHATLYWYQQILGQGPKLLIQFQNNGVVDDSQLPKDRFSAERLKGVDSTLKIQPAKLEDSAVYLCASSSTSGRADTQYFGPGTRLTVL.

J is TRBJ1-3 and V is TRBV11-2; a possible D gene is TRBD1 (6 bases). The V gene's germline CDR1 is SGHAT and CDR2 FQNNGV. The V end lost 6 bases, the J end lost 0 bases, and 15 bases lay between the germline ends. The CDR3 length is 16 residues. CDR3 sequence reads: CASRNTDRRSGNTIYF. DNA for the CDR3: TGTGCCAGCAGGAACACGGACAGACGCTCTGGAAACACCATATATTTT.

The chain is built from TRBV20-1 and TRBJ2-3; D might be TRBD1 (6 bases). V gave up 5 bases and J gave up 8 bases, with 8 bases separating them. Germline CDR1 reads DFQATT; CDR2 reads SNEGSKA (reference sequence). The CDR3 runs 10 residues. The CDR3 nucleotides are TGCAGTGCTGAGGGGGTTACGCAGTATTTT. It is translated as CSAEGVTQYF.

The chain uses TRBV18 and TRBJ1-1; D is uncertain. The CDR3 loop spans 12 amino acids. V lost 3 bases to trimming and J lost 1 base, with 3 bases between them. CDR1 is KGHSH, CDR2 LQKENI, per germline. The CDR3 DNA reads TGTGCCAGCTCACCCGGGAACACTGAAGCTTTCTTT. As protein: CASSPGNTEAFF.

This chain connects TRBV7-9 to TRBJ1-6; D ambiguous. The V gene's germline CDR1 is SEHNR and CDR2 FQNEAQ (reference sequence). The CDR3 consists of 16 residues. Trimming cost V 5 bases and J 1 base, with 12 bases left between them. The CDR3, as DNA: TGTGCCAGCAGCCGAGGCTCGGTATCCTATAATTCACCCCTCCACTTT. It specifies CASSRGSVSYNSPLHF.